Listed here are 13 T cell receptor beta chains from one sample, sequenced in a study of cytomegalovirus exposure and HLA in healthy donors. Amplification used 60 Vbeta primers and 13 Jbeta primers. Sequencing used immunoSEQ multiplex PCR; TCRdb keeps in-frame clones, though not all of them. The profile covers 50,000 to 65,000 clones, with around 72% appearing a single time and around 3.1% taken by the ten largest. Source material: PBMCs. The receptor set was obtained from a man younger than 30 in good health and CMV-seronegative.

The chain combines TRBV29-1 with TRBJ1-1; no clear D gene. Germline V gene data show CDR1 as SQVTM and CDR2 as ANQGSEA. The ends were cut back, 4 bases at V and 3 bases at J, with 6 bases in the middle. This CDR3 has 11 amino acids. The chain's CDR3 is CSVVIYTEAFF. Here the CDR3 DNA reads TGCAGCGTTGTAATATACACTGAAGCTTTCTTT.

This clone was detected a few times. The V and J genes are TRBV10-3 and TRBJ2-7, with D maybe TRBD1 (5 bases). CDR1 ENHRY and CDR2 SYGVKD come from the germline V gene. Trimming cost V 2 bases and J 5 bases, with 10 bases left between them. This CDR3 contains 13 residues. The CDR3 DNA sequence: TGTGCCATCAGTGAGGGGGCTTGGGACGAGCAGTACTTC. Translating gives CAISEGAWDEQYF.

This rearrangement joins TRBV6-1 to TRBJ1-2, with D possibly being TRBD1 (6 bases). The CDR3 covers 13 residues. Germline assignment: CDR1 MNHNS and CDR2 SASEGT. V shed 6 bases and J shed 0 bases, with 8 bases lying between them. The DNA of the CDR3 is TGTGCCAGCAGGGACAGTGCTAACTATGGCTACACCTTC. As protein: CASRDSANYGYTF.

The rearrangement joins TRBV5-6 to TRBJ1-1; D is undetermined. Trimming shortened V by 0 bases and J by 8 bases, and 5 bases separated the two germline ends. Germline V gene sequence: CDR1 SGHDT, CDR2 YYEEEE. The CDR3 has 11 residues. CDR3 nucleotide sequence: TGTGCCAGCAGCTTGGAGAGGGAAGCTTTCTTT. It is translated as CASSLEREAFF.

The chain recombines TRBV7-2 with TRBJ2-6; possibly TRBD1 for D (5 bases). CDR1 is SGHTA, CDR2 FQGNSA, per germline. Between the trimmed V and J ends, which lost 1 base and 4 bases, there was a span of 11 bases. The CDR3 has 16 amino acids. The CDR3 coding sequence is TGTGCCAGCAGCTTAGGGGTGGGGCACGGGGCCAACGTCCTGACTTTC. Protein sequence: CASSLGVGHGANVLTF.

This clone was counted a few times. This CDR3 reads CASSPGTRVRSTQYF. The CDR3 nucleotides are TGTGCCAGCAGCCCCGGGACACGGGTTAGGAGTACGCAGTATTTT. This chain uses TRBV7-2 with TRBJ2-3, with D possibly being TRBD1 (6 bases). CDR1 and CDR2 (germline): SGHTA, FQGNSA. V dropped 5 bases and J dropped 8 bases, with 20 bases sitting between them. The CDR3 sequence is 15 residues long.

The chain couples TRBV6-5 to TRBJ2-1, with TRBD1 as a possible D gene (6 bases). Germline V lookup: CDR1 MNHEY, CDR2 SVGAGI. The CDR3 has 13 amino acids. V gave up 5 bases and J gave up 10 bases, with 15 bases separating them. The CDR3 is CASSQHRQDEQFF. DNA of the CDR3: TGTGCCAGCAGTCAACATCGACAGGACGAGCAGTTCTTC.

CDR3 sequence (DNA): TGTGCCAGCAGCCGGGACAGGACCTATGGCTACACCTTC. It yields the protein CASSRDRTYGYTF. The chain recombines TRBV5-4 with TRBJ1-2, with 8 bases that match TRBD1. In germline, CDR1 is SGHNT, CDR2 YYREEE (reference sequence). This CDR3 spans 13 amino acids. V was pared by 4 bases and J by 4 bases, with 3 bases of the junction left unmatched.

This clone was detected a few times. CDR3 amino acids: CASRETYPSGNTIYF. CDR3 nucleotide sequence: TGTGCCAGCAGGGAGACTTACCCCTCTGGAAACACCATATATTTT. The rearrangement links TRBV6-1 to TRBJ1-3; D uncertain. The germline V gene encodes CDR1 MNHNS and CDR2 SASEGT. Trimming pared 6 bases from V and 0 bases from J, leaving 12 bases between. This CDR3 comprises 15 residues.

In its sample, this clone was seen a few times. The V and J genes are TRBV5-1 and TRBJ2-7; a possible D gene is TRBD1 (6 bases). Per germline, CDR1 SGHRS and CDR2 YFSETQ. The V end lost 4 bases, the J end lost 4 bases, and 9 bases lay between the germline ends. CDR3 length: 12 amino acids. CDR3 in DNA: TGCGCCAGCAGCATACAGGGTTACGAGCAGTACTTC. Its translation: CASSIQGYEQYF.

The J gene is TRBJ2-1, the V gene TRBV4-3; D is unresolved. Germline V gene sequence: CDR1 LGHNA, CDR2 YSLEER. The CDR3 extends over 14 amino acids. V lost 0 bases and J 7 bases, leaving 10 bases between the germline ends. The CDR3 nucleotides are TGCGCCAGCAGCCAAGATATTCTAGGAAATGAGCAGTTCTTC. It is translated as CASSQDILGNEQFF.

This clone was counted a few times. This sequence joins TRBV4-2 and TRBJ2-7; perhaps TRBD1 as D (5 bases). Trimming cost V 0 bases and J 0 bases, with 12 bases left between them. Germline CDR1 reads LGHNA; CDR2 reads YNFKEQ. The CDR3 runs 16 residues. CDR3 sequence (DNA): TGTGCCAGCAGCCAAGATGACAGCCTTAGCTCCTACGAGCAGTACTTC. Protein sequence: CASSQDDSLSSYEQYF.

The chain joins TRBV6-8 to TRBJ2-1, with TRBD2 identical over 13 bases. There are 15 residues in the CDR3. Trimming removed 5 bases from V and 8 bases from J; junction bases left unmatched: 6. Germline CDR1 and CDR2: MNHGY and SAAAGT. CDR3 region: CASSPWTSGGDEQFF. In DNA form, the CDR3 reads TGTGCCAGCAGTCCTTGGACTAGCGGGGGCGATGAGCAGTTCTTC.